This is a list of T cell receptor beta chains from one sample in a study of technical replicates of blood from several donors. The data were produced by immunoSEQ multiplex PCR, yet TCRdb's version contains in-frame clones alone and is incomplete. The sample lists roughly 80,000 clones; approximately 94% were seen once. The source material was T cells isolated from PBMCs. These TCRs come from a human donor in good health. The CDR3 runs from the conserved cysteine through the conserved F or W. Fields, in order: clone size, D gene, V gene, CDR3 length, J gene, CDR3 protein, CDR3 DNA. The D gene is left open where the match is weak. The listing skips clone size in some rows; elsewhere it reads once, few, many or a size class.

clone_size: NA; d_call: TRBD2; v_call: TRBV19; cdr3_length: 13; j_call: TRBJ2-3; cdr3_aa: CATAGGPGDTQYF; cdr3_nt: TGTGCCACAGCGGGAGGTCCGGGAGATACGCAGTATTTT
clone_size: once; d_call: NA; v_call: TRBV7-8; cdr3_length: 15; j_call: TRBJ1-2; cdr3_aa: CASSFSAQSVYGYTF; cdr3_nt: TGTGCCAGCAGCTTCTCGGCACAGTCCGTTTATGGCTACACCTTC
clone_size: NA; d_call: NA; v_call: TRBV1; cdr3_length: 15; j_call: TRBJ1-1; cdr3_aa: CTSSQEKRVRTEAFF; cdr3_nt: TGCACCAGCAGCCAAGAGAAGAGGGTGCGGACTGAAGCTTTCTTT
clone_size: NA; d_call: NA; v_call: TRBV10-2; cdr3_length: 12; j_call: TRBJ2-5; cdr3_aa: CASSWTEETQYF; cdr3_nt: TGCGCCAGCTCATGGACAGAAGAGACCCAGTACTTC
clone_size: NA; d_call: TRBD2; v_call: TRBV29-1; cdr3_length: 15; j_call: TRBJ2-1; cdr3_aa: CSVEGLSGSNNEQFF; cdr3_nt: TGCAGCGTTGAAGGGCTTAGCGGGAGTAACAATGAGCAGTTCTTC
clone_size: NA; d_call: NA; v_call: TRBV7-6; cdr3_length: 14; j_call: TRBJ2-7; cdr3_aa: CASSWGQGPYEQYF; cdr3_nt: TGTGCCAGCAGCTGGGGGCAGGGTCCCTACGAGCAGTACTTC
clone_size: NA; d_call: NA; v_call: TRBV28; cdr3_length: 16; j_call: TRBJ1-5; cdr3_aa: CASSFPWQYSNQPQHF; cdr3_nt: TGTGCCAGCAGTTTCCCTTGGCAATATAGCAATCAGCCCCAGCATTTT
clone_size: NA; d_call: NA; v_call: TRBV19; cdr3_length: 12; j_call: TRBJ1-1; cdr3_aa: CASSIVAGQAFF; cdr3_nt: TGTGCCAGTAGTATAGTCGCAGGGCAGGCTTTCTTT
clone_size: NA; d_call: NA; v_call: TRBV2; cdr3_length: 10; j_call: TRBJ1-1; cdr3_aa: CASINDRPTF; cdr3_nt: TGTGCCAGCATTAATGACAGGCCGACCTTT
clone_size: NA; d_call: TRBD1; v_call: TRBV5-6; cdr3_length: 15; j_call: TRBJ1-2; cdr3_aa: CASSTWDRVIYGYTF; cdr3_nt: TGTGCCAGCAGCACCTGGGACAGGGTCATCTATGGCTACACCTTC
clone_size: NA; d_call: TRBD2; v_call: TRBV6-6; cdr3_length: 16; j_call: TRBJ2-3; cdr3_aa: CASSPTRGGRADTQYF; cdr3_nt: TGTGCCAGCAGTCCTACCCGGGGGGGACGGGCAGATACGCAGTATTTT
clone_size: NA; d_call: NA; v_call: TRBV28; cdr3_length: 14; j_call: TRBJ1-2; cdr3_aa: CASRPNTENYGYTF; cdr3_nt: TGTGCCAGCAGGCCAAATACAGAGAACTATGGCTACACCTTC
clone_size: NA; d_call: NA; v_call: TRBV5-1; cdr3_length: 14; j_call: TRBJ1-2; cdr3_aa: CASSPEYGNYGYTF; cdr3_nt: TGCGCCAGCAGCCCGGAGTACGGTAACTATGGCTACACCTTC
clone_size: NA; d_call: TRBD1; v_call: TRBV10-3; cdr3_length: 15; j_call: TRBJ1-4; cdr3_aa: CASSGTGAPNEKLFF; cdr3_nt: TGTGCCTCCTCCGGGACAGGGGCCCCCAATGAAAAACTGTTTTTT
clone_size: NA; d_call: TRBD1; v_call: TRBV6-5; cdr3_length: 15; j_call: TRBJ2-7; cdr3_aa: CASSYAGQGAYEQYF; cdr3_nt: TGTGCCAGCAGTTACGCGGGACAGGGGGCCTACGAGCAGTACTTC
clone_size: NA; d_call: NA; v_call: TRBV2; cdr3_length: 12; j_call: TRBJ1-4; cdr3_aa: CASRGPNEKLFF; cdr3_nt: TGTGCCAGCAGGGGCCCGAATGAAAAACTGTTTTTT
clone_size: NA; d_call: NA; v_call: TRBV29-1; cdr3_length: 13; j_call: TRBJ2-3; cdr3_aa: CSFSLVGTDTQYF; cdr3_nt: TGCAGCTTCTCACTAGTGGGCACAGATACGCAGTATTTT
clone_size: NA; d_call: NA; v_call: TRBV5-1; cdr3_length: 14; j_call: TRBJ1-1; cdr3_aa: CASSFTGTGTEAFF; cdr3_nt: TGCGCCAGCAGCTTTACAGGGACGGGAACTGAAGCTTTCTTT
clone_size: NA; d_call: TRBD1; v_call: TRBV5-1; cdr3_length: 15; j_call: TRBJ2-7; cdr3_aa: CASSQGDRTFYEQYF; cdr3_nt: TGCGCCAGCAGCCAAGGGGACAGGACCTTCTACGAGCAGTACTTC
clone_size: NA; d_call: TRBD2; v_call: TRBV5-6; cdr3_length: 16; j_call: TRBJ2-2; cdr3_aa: CASSLELAGGPGELFF; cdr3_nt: TGTGCCAGCAGCTTGGAACTAGCGGGAGGGCCCGGGGAGCTGTTTTTT